This T cell receptor beta chain was found in a study of shared clonotypes between healthy human individuals. Study summary: Used for every donor were three CD4 naive, three CD4 memory, two CD8 naive and one CD8 memory plate. General study findings and limits: Estimated richness values were generally larger in naive subsets than in memory subsets. Few donors restricted represented genetic and exposure-history diversity.

Deep-level settings were used for running the assay. Measured with immunoSEQ multiplex PCR; TCRdb has only the in-frame clones, and not every one. In the table there are some 360,000 clones, 73% of which are singletons. The CDR3 consists of 13 residues. Between the trimmed V and J ends, which lost 2 bases and 7 bases, there was a span of 11 bases. CDR1 MNHNY and CDR2 SVGAGI come from the germline V gene (reference sequence). Points on this clone: The antigen is undetermined.

Input material: memory CD4+ T cells sorted from blood. Indicated subset: CD45RA-negative fraction. This chain connects TRBV6-6 to TRBJ1-2; a possible D gene is TRBD1 (6 bases). This receptor was identified in a man aged 30 to 39 in good health. CDR3 DNA sequence: TGTGCCAGCAGTTACAGCGGGGGCAGTGGCTACACCTTC. Its protein is CASSYSGGSGYTF.